These 3 T cell receptor beta chains were sequenced from one sample in a study of PD-1 blockade in classical Hodgkin lymphoma. Only in-frame clones appear in the TCRdb table, and some are missing; sequencing was by immunoSEQ multiplex PCR. The data show around 36,000 clones, 80% to 90% seen once. Every patient experienced relapse after autologous stem cell transplantation, and brentuximab vedotin exposure varied. The material sequenced was peripheral blood mononuclear cells (PBMCs), taken at baseline. Receptors originate from a human donor with classical Hodgkin lymphoma.

This clone was observed a handful of times. V usage is TRBV18 and J usage is TRBJ1-6, with 8 bases fitting TRBD1. The V and J ends lost 0 bases and 9 bases, in that order; junction bases with no gene match: 4. The CDR3 has 15 amino acids. The V gene's germline CDR1 is KGHSH and CDR2 LQKENI. The CDR3 reads CASSPPSQGASPLHF. The CDR3 coding sequence is TGTGCCAGCTCACCACCCTCGCAGGGGGCTTCACCCCTCCACTTT.

The chain combines TRBV29-1 with TRBJ1-1; unclear D gene. Germline V gene data show CDR1 as SQVTM and CDR2 as ANQGSEA. This CDR3 comprises 13 residues. V lost 0 bases and J 4 bases, leaving 9 bases between the germline ends. DNA for the CDR3: TGCAGCGTTGAAGATAGCAGACTCACTGAAGCTTTCTTT. Protein product: CSVEDSRLTEAFF. Filled out from reference TRBV29-1 and TRBJ1-1, the complete variable domain reads SAVISQKPSRDICQRGTSLTIQCQVDSQVTMMFWYRQQPGQSLTLIATANQGSEATYESGFVIDKFPISRPNLTFSTLTVSNMSPEDSSIYLCSVEDSRLTEAFFGQGTRLTVV.

This rearrangement joins TRBV4-2 to TRBJ1-5; D not resolved. This CDR3 is built from 15 residues. V dropped 0 bases and J dropped 10 bases, with 16 bases sitting between them. From germline, CDR1 is LGHNA and CDR2 YNFKEQ. CDR3 nucleotides: TGTGCCAGCAGCCAAGATAGTGAGGGCCGCGGACCCCAGCATTTT. Translating it yields CASSQDSEGRGPQHF.